This entry lists 11 T cell receptor beta chains sequenced from one sample in a study of patients and donors after allogeneic stem cell transplantation. MiXCR, applied by TCRdb to the RT-PCR reads, yields one record per CDR3 protein. This sample has roughly 940,000 distinct CDR3 sequences, with roughly 18% found just once. Specimen: blood, either unsorted or a sorted T cell fraction (not recorded which). The origin of the receptors is a human donor who was either an allogeneic HSCT recipient or a stem cell or donor lymphocyte infusion donor (not recorded which). It is not recorded whose cells these are; they may come from a transplant donor.

In nucleotides, the CDR3 is TGTGCCAGCTCACCAAAACCATCAGTGACAGATACGCAGTATTTT. Residues: CASSPKPSVTDTQYF. V gene TRBV18 combines with J gene TRBJ2-3; D is unclear. V lost 2 bases and J 3 bases, leaving 12 bases between the germline ends. CDR3 size: 15 residues. Germline CDR1 KGHSH, CDR2 LQKENI.

V usage is TRBV7-2 and J usage is TRBJ2-3; 7 bases align to TRBD2. The J segment lost 2 bases and the V segment lost 3 bases, leaving 5 bases of the junction unmatched. Germline-derived CDR1 and CDR2 are SGHTA and FQGNSA. The CDR3 has 15 residues. CDR3 sequence: CASSFGLADTDTQYF. In nucleotides, the CDR3 is TGTGCCAGCAGCTTCGGGCTAGCGGACACAGATACGCAGTATTTT.

V gene TRBV3-1 combines with J gene TRBJ2-3; 13 nucleotides agree with TRBD2. This CDR3 is built from 17 residues. The trim removed 3 bases at V and 5 bases at J, leaving 8 bases unmatched. Germline CDR1 and CDR2: LGHDT and YNNKEL (reference sequence). CDR3 nucleotide sequence: TGTGCCAGCAGCCACGCTAGGACTAGCGGGAGAATAGATACGCAGTATTTT. Translation: CASSHARTSGRIDTQYF.

V usage is TRBV30 and J usage is TRBJ2-2, with a possible D match to TRBD1 (5 bases). From germline, CDR1 is GTSNPN and CDR2 SVGIG (reference sequence). V lost 3 bases and J lost 7, with 21 bases in between. There are 16 residues in the CDR3. The CDR3: CAWRSHVKSTGGELFF. As DNA, the CDR3 is TGTGCCTGGAGATCGCATGTCAAATCTACAGGCGGGGAGCTGTTTTTT.

This clonotype has more than one count but fewer than ten. The V and J genes are TRBV6-1 and TRBJ1-2; TRBD1 agrees at 8 bases. Germline V gene data show CDR1 as MNHNS and CDR2 as SASEGT. The CDR3 has 15 amino acids. Trimming at V came to 6 bases and at J to 8 bases, leaving 14 bases not matched to a gene. The CDR3 loop is CASRDHGQGRKGYTF. As DNA, the CDR3 is TGTGCCAGCAGGGATCACGGACAGGGACGTAAGGGCTACACCTTC.

The chain carries TRBV3-1 and TRBJ2-1; TRBD2 agrees at 15 bases. CDR1 is LGHDT and CDR2 is YNNKEL in the germline V gene (reference sequence). Trimming cost V 4 bases and J 8 bases; bases outside gene matches: 3. The CDR3 contains 15 residues. CDR3 DNA sequence: TGTGCCAGCAGCCGGACTAGCGGGGGGGCTCATGAGCAGTTCTTC. This translates into CASSRTSGGAHEQFF.

This clonotype was picked up a small number of times. The J gene is TRBJ1-2, the V gene TRBV2, with 7 bases aligning to TRBD1. CDR3 length: 16 amino acids. CDR1 is SNHLY, CDR2 FYNNEI, per germline. V shed 3 bases and J 1 base; nucleotides not matched to a gene: 8. CDR3 sequence reads: CASSEIGGRFNYGYTF. The CDR3 DNA follows: TGTGCCAGCAGTGAGATAGGGGGCAGATTTAACTATGGCTACACCTTC.

V and J are TRBV12-3 or TRBV12-4 and TRBJ2-3; no reliable D call. This CDR3 has 15 amino acids. Trimming cost V 1 base and J 2 bases, with 10 bases left between them. The CDR3 reads CASSLGFDNTDTQYF. The CDR3 nucleotides are TGTGCCAGCAGTTTAGGTTTTGACAACACAGATACGCAGTATTTT.

The J gene is TRBJ2-1, the V gene TRBV4-3; 8 bases are shared with TRBD2. The length of the CDR3 is 16 residues. Per the germline V gene, CDR1 is LGHNA and CDR2 is YSLEER. V shed 4 bases, J shed 1 base, and the junction held 6 bases outside the gene matches. This CDR3 reads CASSRASGLSYNEQFF. The CDR3, as DNA: TGCGCCAGCAGCCGGGCTAGCGGGTTATCCTACAATGAGCAGTTCTTC.

The chain recombines TRBV6-4 with TRBJ2-3; possible D gene TRBD2, 7 bases. Germline V gene sequence: CDR1 MRHNA, CDR2 SNTAGT. V lost 2 bases and J 1 base, leaving 22 bases between the germline ends. This CDR3 is built from 19 residues. CDR3 in DNA: TGTGCCAGCAGTGACCCCAGGGAGGGGGAGGATTTGCGCACAGATACGCAGTATTTT. Translation: CASSDPREGEDLRTDTQYF.

This clonotype was counted a few times. The chain recombines TRBV12-3 or TRBV12-4 with TRBJ1-1; D is possibly TRBD1 (5 bases). The CDR3 totals 13 residues. Trimming removed 6 bases from V and 5 bases from J, with 13 bases in between. The CDR3 coding sequence is TGTGCCAGCAGCTTCGCCGAGGGGACTGAAGCTTTCTTT. This codes for CASSFAEGTEAFF.